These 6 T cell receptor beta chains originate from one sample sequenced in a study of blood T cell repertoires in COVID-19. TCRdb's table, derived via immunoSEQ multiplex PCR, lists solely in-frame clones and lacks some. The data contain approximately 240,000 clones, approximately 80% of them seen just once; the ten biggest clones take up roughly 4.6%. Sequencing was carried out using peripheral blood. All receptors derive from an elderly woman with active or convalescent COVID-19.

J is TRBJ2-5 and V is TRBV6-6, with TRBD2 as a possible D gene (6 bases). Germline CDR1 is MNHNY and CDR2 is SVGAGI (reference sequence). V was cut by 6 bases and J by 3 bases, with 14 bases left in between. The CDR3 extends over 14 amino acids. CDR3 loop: CASSSTSQEETQYF. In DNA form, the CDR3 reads TGTGCCAGCAGCTCTACTAGCCAGGAAGAGACCCAGTACTTC.

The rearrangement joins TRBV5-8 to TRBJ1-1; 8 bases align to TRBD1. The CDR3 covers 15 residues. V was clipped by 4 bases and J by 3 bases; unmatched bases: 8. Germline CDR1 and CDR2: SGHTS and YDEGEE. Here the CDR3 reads CASSTSRTGHTEAFF. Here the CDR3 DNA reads TGTGCCAGCAGCACCTCCCGGACAGGGCACACTGAAGCTTTCTTT. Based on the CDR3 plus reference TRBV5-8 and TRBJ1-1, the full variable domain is EAGVTQSPTHLIKTRGQQATLRCSPISGHTSVYWYQQALGLGLQFLLWYDEGEERNRGNFPPRFSGRQFPNYSSELNVNALELEDSALYLCASSTSRTGHTEAFFGQGTRLTVV.

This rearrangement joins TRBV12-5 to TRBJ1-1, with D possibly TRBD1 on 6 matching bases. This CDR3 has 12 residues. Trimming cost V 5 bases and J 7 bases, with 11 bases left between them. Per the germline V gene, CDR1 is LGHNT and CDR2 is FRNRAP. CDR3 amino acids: CASGMDSREAFF. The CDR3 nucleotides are TGTGCTAGTGGTATGGACAGCCGTGAAGCTTTCTTT.

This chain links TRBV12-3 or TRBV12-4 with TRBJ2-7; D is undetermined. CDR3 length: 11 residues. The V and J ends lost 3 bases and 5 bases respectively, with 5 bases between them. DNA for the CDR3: TGTGCCAGCAGTTTTGGCAACGAGCAGTACTTC. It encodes CASSFGNEQYF.

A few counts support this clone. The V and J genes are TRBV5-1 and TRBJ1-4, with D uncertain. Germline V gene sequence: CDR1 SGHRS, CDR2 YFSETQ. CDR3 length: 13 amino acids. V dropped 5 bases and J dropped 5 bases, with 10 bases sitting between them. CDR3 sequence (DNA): TGCGCCAGCAGTTGGTCAGGCAATGAAAAACTGTTTTTT. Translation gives CASSWSGNEKLFF.

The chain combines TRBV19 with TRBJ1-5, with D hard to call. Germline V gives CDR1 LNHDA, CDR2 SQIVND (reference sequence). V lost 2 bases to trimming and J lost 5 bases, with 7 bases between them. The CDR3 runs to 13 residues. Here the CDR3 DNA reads TGTGCCAGTAGTATACTTCGCGATCAGCCCCAGCATTTT. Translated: CASSILRDQPQHF.